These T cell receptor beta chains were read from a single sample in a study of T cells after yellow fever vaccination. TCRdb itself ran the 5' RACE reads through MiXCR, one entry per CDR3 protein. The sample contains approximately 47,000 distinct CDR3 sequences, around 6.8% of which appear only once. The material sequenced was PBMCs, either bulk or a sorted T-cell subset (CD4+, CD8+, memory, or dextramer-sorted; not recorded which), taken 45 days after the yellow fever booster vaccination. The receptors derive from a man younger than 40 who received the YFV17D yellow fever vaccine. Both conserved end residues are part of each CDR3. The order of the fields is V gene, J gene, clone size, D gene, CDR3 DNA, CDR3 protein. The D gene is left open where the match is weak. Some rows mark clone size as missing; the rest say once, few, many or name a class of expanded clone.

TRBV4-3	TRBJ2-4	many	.	TGCGCCAGCAGCCAAGGGGGTCAGGGAAACATTCAGTACTTC	CASSQGGQGNIQYF
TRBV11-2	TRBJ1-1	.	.	TGTGCCAGCAGCTCAAGAGAGCCGATCCTTGAAGCTTTCTTT	CASSSREPILEAFF
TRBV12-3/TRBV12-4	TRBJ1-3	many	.	TGTGCCAGCAGCCCTCCGGGGGGAAACACCATATATTTT	CASSPPGGNTIYF
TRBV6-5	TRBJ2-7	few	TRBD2	TGTGCCAGCAGTTACGGTGGTGCGGGAGGCGTCTCCTACGAGCAGTACTTC	CASSYGGAGGVSYEQYF
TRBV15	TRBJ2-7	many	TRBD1	TGTGCCACCAGCAGACGTTCAGGGGGCGTCGAGCAGTACTTC	CATSRRSGGVEQYF
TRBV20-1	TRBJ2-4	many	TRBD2	TGCAGTGCTAGTGGGAGGGCGAGTAACATTCAGTACTTC	CSASGRASNIQYF
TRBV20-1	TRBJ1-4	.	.	TGCAGTGCTAGAGAATTGGGGGGGCAAACTAATGAAAAACTGTTTTTT	CSARELGGQTNEKLFF
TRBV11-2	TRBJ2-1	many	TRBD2	TGTGCCAGCAGCAAGACTAGCGGGTCATACAATGAGCAGTTCTTC	CASSKTSGSYNEQFF
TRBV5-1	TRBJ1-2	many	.	TGCGCCAGCAGCTTGGGCGGGGGGACCAATGGCTACACCTTC	CASSLGGGTNGYTF
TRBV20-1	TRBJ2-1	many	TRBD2	TGCAGTGCTAGGATCCCCGGGGGGGGGCATGAGCAGTTCTTC	CSARIPGGGHEQFF
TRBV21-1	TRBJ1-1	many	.	TGTGCCAGCAGCAAGGCCCACAGGGAGATGAACACTGAAGCTTTCTTT	CASSKAHREMNTEAFF
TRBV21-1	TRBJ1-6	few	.	TGTGCCAGCAGTATCCCCGGGACAGGCCATTTAACCCTCCACTTT	CASSIPGTGHLTLHF
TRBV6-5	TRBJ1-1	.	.	TGTGCCAGCAGTTTACAACCACCGGGACGGCCGAACACTGAAGCTTTCTTT	CASSLQPPGRPNTEAFF
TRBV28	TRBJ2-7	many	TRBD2	TGTGCCAGCGAACCGGGACTAGCGGGTCATGAGCAGTACTTC	CASEPGLAGHEQYF
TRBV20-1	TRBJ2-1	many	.	TGCAGTGCTAGAAGGGACATCTACAATGAGCAGTTCTTC	CSARRDIYNEQFF
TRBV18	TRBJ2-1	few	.	TGTGCCAGCTCACCAGGGACCCAAAATGAGCAGTTCTTC	CASSPGTQNEQFF
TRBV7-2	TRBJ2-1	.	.	TGTGCCAGCAGCCCACTGAGACGCTCCTACAATGAGCAGTTCTTC	CASSPLRRSYNEQFF
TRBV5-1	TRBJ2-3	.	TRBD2	TGCGCCAGCAGCGGGGGACTAGCGGGAGAGGGCACAGATACGCAGTATTTT	CASSGGLAGEGTDTQYF
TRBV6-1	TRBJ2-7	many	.	TGTGCCAGCCACCGGGGGTATTCCTACGAGCAGTACTTC	CASHRGYSYEQYF
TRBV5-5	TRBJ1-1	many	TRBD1	TGTGCCAGCAGCTTGATCAGGGGGCAGTTGACTGAAGCTTTCTTT	CASSLIRGQLTEAFF
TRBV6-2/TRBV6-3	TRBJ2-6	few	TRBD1	TGTGCCAGCAGTGACAGGGGGACTGGGGCCAACGTCCTGACTTTC	CASSDRGTGANVLTF
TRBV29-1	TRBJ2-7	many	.	TGCAGCGTCGAGGGGCCCTTTGGCTACGAGCAGTACTTC	CSVEGPFGYEQYF
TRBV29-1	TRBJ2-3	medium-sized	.	TGCAGCGTTGATGGTCCCACGTGGGATACAGATACGCAGTATTTT	CSVDGPTWDTDTQYF
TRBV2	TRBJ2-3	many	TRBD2	TGTGCCAGCAGTGGAAGCGGGACTGTTGATACGCAGTATTTT	CASSGSGTVDTQYF
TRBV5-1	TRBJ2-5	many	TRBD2	TGCGCCAGCACACTTAGCGGGAGCCCAGAGACCCAGTACTTC	CASTLSGSPETQYF
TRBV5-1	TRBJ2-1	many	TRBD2	TGCGCCAGCAGCTTGGGAGCGGGAGGGCCGTCCCAGGAGCAGTTCTTC	CASSLGAGGPSQEQFF
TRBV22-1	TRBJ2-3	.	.	TGTCTCCTGGGAGCGGTCCCCATGGAAACGGGAGTTACGCAGTATTTT	CLLGAVPMETGVTQYF
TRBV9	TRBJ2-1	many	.	TGTGCCAGCAGCGCGGGGGGCCCCTACAATGAGCAGTTCTTC	CASSAGGPYNEQFF
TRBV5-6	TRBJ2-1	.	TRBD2	TGTGCCAGCAGAAAGGGACTAGCCTCCTACAATGAGCAGTTCTTC	CASRKGLASYNEQFF
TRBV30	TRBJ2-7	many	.	TGTGCCTGGTCGAAAGGAAGCCCCTCCGAGCAGTACTTC	CAWSKGSPSEQYF
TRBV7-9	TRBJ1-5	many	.	TGTGCCAGCAGCTTAGGATACGGCCAGCCCCAGCATTTT	CASSLGYGQPQHF
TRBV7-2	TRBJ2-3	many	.	TGTGCCAGCAGTTCCTGGAGCGGCTACCGCACAGATACGCAGTATTTT	CASSSWSGYRTDTQYF
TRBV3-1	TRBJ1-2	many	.	TGTGCCAGCAGCCAAGCAACTAACTATGGCTACACCTTC	CASSQATNYGYTF
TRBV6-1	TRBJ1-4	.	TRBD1	TGTGCCAGCAACTTATTGGGACAGAAGAATGAAAAACTGTTTTTT	CASNLLGQKNEKLFF
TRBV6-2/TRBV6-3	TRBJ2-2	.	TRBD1	TGTGCCAGCACTCCGATTCGGCAGGGGGCTGCCGGGGAGCTGTTTTTT	CASTPIRQGAAGELFF
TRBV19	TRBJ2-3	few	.	TGTGCCAGTAGAAAGAGGCAGACAGATACGCAGTATTTT	CASRKRQTDTQYF
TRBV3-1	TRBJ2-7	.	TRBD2	TGTGCCAGCAGCCCTATAAGCGGGATTCCGGACGAGCAGTACTTC	CASSPISGIPDEQYF
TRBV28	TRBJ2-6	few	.	TGTGCCAGCAGCCCGCCGCAGGGCTCTGGGGCCAACGTCCTGACTTTC	CASSPPQGSGANVLTF
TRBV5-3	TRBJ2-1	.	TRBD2	TGTGCCAGGGGCTTGGCTAAGACTAGCGGGACCTCCAATGAGCAGTTCTTC	CARGLAKTSGTSNEQFF
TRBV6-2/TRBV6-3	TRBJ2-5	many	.	TGTGCCAGCAGTTACAGCCGGGCCCAAGAGACCCAGTACTTC	CASSYSRAQETQYF
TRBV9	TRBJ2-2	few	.	TGTGCCAGCAGCGTAGTGCACGGGATCAACACCGGGGAGCTGTTTTTT	CASSVVHGINTGELFF
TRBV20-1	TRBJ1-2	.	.	TGCAGTGCTAGAGATCTCGGCCAGGGCGGGGGCTACACCTTC	CSARDLGQGGGYTF
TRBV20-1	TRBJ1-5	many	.	TGCAGTGCTAGAGAGATGACGCCTGGGGGTCAGCCCCAGCATTTT	CSAREMTPGGQPQHF
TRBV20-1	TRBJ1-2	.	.	TGCAGTGCTAGAGATGATGCGGGCTACACCTTC	CSARDDAGYTF
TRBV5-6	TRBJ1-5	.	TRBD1	TGTGCCAGCAGCCTGGACAGGGCGAGGCAGCCCCAGCATTTT	CASSLDRARQPQHF
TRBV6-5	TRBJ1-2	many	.	TGTGCCAGCAGTTACTCCTCGGGGGGGGACGCTGGCTACACCTTC	CASSYSSGGDAGYTF
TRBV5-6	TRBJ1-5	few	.	TGTGCCAGCAGCTCTTTGGGGAAGGGGCAACAGCCCCAGCATTTT	CASSSLGKGQQPQHF
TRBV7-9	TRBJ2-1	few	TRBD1	TGTGCCAGCAGCTTAGGACAGGGTTCTTACAATGAGCAGTTCTTC	CASSLGQGSYNEQFF
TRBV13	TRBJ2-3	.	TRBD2	TGTGCCAGCAGCGGGGGACTAGCGGGATCAGTGGATACGCAGTATTTT	CASSGGLAGSVDTQYF
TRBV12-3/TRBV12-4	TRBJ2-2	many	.	TGTGCCAGCAGCTACAGGGACACCGGGGAGCTGTTTTTT	CASSYRDTGELFF
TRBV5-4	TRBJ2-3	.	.	TGTGCCAGCAGCTTGGCCGCCGGGGGAATCGGCACAGATACGCAGTATTTT	CASSLAAGGIGTDTQYF
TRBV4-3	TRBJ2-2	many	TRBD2	TGCGCCAGCGGGTCCCTGACGGGAGGGGTCAGGGAGCTGTTTTTT	CASGSLTGGVRELFF
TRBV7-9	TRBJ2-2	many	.	TGTGCCAGCAGCCAAAATGCGGACGGGGAGCTGTTTTTT	CASSQNADGELFF
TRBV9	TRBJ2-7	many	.	TGTGCCAGCAGCGTAGATGATATCTCCTACGAGCAGTACTTC	CASSVDDISYEQYF
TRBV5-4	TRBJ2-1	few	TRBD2	TGTGCCAGCAGCTCGAATATAGCGGGAGGAATCTACAATGAGCAGTTCTTC	CASSSNIAGGIYNEQFF